This T cell receptor (beta chain) was identified during a study of beta chain features in type 1 diabetes. Regarding the study as a whole: In every one of the four CD4+ subsets, TCRB CDR3s were moderately but significantly shorter in Type 1 diabetes patients. There was a possibility that cDNA sequencing over-represented cells with high TCR expression.

The V gene's germline CDR1 is SEHNR and CDR2 FQNEAQ (reference sequence). Trimming left V 2 bases short and J 1 base short, with 8 bases between. The CDR3 covers 14 residues. What was sequenced were expressed TCRB transcripts, since all of the isolated RNA had been reverse transcribed. Only in-frame clones appear in the TCRdb table, and some are missing; sequencing was by immunoSEQ multiplex PCR. The table includes some 270,000 clones, approximately 10% detected once. Worth noting for this clone: Its antigen is undetermined.

The genes are TRBV7-9 and TRBJ1-1, with D unresolved. This clonotype originated in a man aged 25-45 years with type 1 diabetes. The sample taken for sequencing was naive CD4+ T cells from blood. The CDR3 nucleotides are TGTGCCAGCAGCTTACGACGGGAGAACACTGAAGCTTTCTTT. Protein product: CASSLRRENTEAFF.